This T cell receptor beta chain comes out of a study of T-cell reconstitution after alpha-beta-depleted transplantation in children. Researchers prepared the TCRbeta library using unique molecular identifiers, the study reports. TCRdb called the PCR reads again in MiXCR, with one record for every CDR3 protein. The sample includes some 450,000 distinct CDR3 sequences, roughly two fifths of them seen just once. V was pared by 2 bases and J by 8 bases, with 10 bases between. The length of the CDR3 is 13 residues. Germline V gives CDR1 SGHTA, CDR2 FQGTGA. The V and J genes are TRBV7-3 and TRBJ1-5; no definite D call. The origin of this receptor is a girl under 10 years old with aplastic anemia, due to receive a stem cell transplant. The source material was PBMCs, sampled before TCRalphabeta/CD19-depleted stem cell transplant. CDR3 DNA sequence: TGTGCCAGCAGCTTAGGCCCATTGGAGCCCCAGCATTTT. It is translated as CASSLGPLEPQHF.